Reported below is one T cell receptor (beta chain). TCRdb's table, derived via immunoSEQ multiplex PCR, lists solely in-frame clones and lacks some. The repertoire includes approximately 110,000 clones, 90% to 95% of them detected once, and about 1.6% sits in the top ten. The record originates from a study of T cell changes during pregnancy in multiple sclerosis. From germline, CDR1 is SGHRS and CDR2 YFSETQ. With 0 bases removed from V and 1 base from J, the gap between germline ends came to 11 bases. The CDR3 covers 16 residues. The clonotype was recovered from a female donor with multiple sclerosis, enrolled in a pregnancy study. Sequencing used peripheral blood, obtained in the third trimester of pregnancy. The V call is TRBV5-1, the J call TRBJ2-1; D possibly corresponds to TRBD2 (6 bases). In nucleotides, the CDR3 is TGCGCCAGCAGCTTGGTGGCAGGGAGGTCCTACAATGAGCAGTTCTTC. Its translation: CASSLVAGRSYNEQFF.